Below are 32 T cell receptor beta chains sequenced from a single sample in a study of regulatory T cells in long-lasting Graves disease. For TCR beta, libraries came from iRepertoire HTBI primers and Arm-PCR of CDR3 regions. A single record per CDR3 protein comes from TCRdb applying MiXCR to the multiplex PCR reads. This table has about 420,000 distinct CDR3 sequences, roughly a quarter appearing once. Time point given: persistent/refractory GD, antithyroid drugs over 5 years with positive TRAb. RNA isolated from PBMCs was used to make the TCR library. Specimen: peripheral blood mononuclear cells (PBMCs), collected when the disease was refractory, from a patient treated with antithyroid drugs. The receptors shown here come from a female donor with Graves disease.

V usage is TRBV7-6 and J usage is TRBJ2-7; the match to TRBD2 covers 9 bases. V dropped 5 bases and J dropped 2; count of bases not matched to a gene: 10. CDR1 is SGHVS, CDR2 FNYEAQ, per germline. The CDR3 runs 16 residues. CDR3 protein: CASSALAGALTYEQYF. The CDR3 DNA reads as TGTGCCAGCAGCGCATTAGCGGGAGCCCTTACCTACGAGCAGTACTTC. The variable domain in full, completed from reference TRBV7-6 and TRBJ2-7, reads GAGVSQSPRYKVTKRGQDVALRCDPISGHVSLYWYRQALGQGPEFLTYFNYEAQQDKSGLPNDRFSAERPEGSISTLTIQRTEQRDSAMYRCASSALAGALTYEQYFGPGTRLTVT.

Ten or more counts support this clonotype. This sequence joins TRBV2 and TRBJ2-2; a possible D gene is TRBD2 (5 bases). Germline lookup yields CDR1 SNHLY and CDR2 FYNNEI. The CDR3 length is 13 residues. Trimming shortened V by 10 bases and J by 1 base, and 10 bases separated the two germline ends. The CDR3 DNA reads TGTGCCAAAACTCGGGAGAACACCGGGGAGCTGTTTTTT. It is translated as CAKTRENTGELFF.

The chain employs TRBV5-4 and TRBJ2-5; 7 bases are shared with TRBD1. CDR1 SGHNT and CDR2 YYREEE come from the germline V gene (reference sequence). This CDR3 has 13 residues. Trimming removed 5 bases from V and 2 bases from J; junction bases left unmatched: 3. The CDR3 reads CASRSQGQETQYF. The CDR3 DNA reads as TGTGCCAGCAGGTCACAGGGGCAAGAGACCCAGTACTTC. The full variable domain, rest sourced from reference TRBV5-4 and TRBJ2-5, is ETGVTQSPTHLIKTRGQQVTLRCSSQSGHNTVSWYQQALGQGPQFIFQYYREEENGRGNFPPRFSGLQFPNYSSELNVNALELDDSALYLCASRSQGQETQYFGPGTRLLVL.

The chain has TRBV6-5 and TRBJ2-1; D is unresolved. Germline V gene lookup returns CDR1 MNHEY and CDR2 SVGAGI. The CDR3 consists of 15 residues. V gave up 4 bases and J gave up 0 bases, with 10 bases separating them. The CDR3 here is CASSSHPSSYNEQFF. The CDR3 bases are TGTGCCAGCAGTTCACACCCCTCCTCCTACAATGAGCAGTTCTTC.

V usage is TRBV20-1 and J usage is TRBJ1-2; D is undetermined. V lost 4 bases to trimming and J lost 6 bases, with 18 bases between them. CDR1 is DFQATT, CDR2 SNEGSKA, per germline (reference sequence). CDR3 length equals 14 residues. The CDR3 here is CSAMPGMGLHGYTF. In DNA form, the CDR3 reads TGCAGTGCTATGCCCGGAATGGGGTTACATGGCTACACCTTC.

At least ten counts were recorded for this clonotype. This chain joins TRBV6-1 and TRBJ2-4; 9 nucleotides line up with TRBD1. The V and J ends lost 1 base and 1 base, in that order; junction bases with no gene match: 5. CDR1 MNHNS and CDR2 SASEGT come from the germline V gene. The CDR3 is made up of 17 amino acids. The CDR3 coding sequence is TGTGCCAGCAGTGAAGGGACAGGGGCCCTTGCCAAAAACATTCAGTACTTC. This encodes CASSEGTGALAKNIQYF.

This clonotype has ten or more counts. This chain uses TRBV2 with TRBJ2-5; TRBD2 matches 11 bases. The CDR3 spans 15 residues. The J segment lost 3 bases and the V segment lost 6 bases, leaving 6 bases of the junction unmatched. Looked up from germline, CDR1 is SNHLY and CDR2 is FYNNEI. The CDR3 DNA is TGTGCCAGCAGGCGGGCACTAGCGGGAGAAGAGACCCAGTACTTC. It yields the protein CASRRALAGEETQYF.

The V gene is TRBV7-9, the J gene TRBJ2-7; 7 bases line up with TRBD2. Trimming took 3 bases from V and 2 from J; bases not matched to a gene: 10. CDR1 is SEHNR and CDR2 is FQNEAQ in the germline V gene (reference sequence). The CDR3 totals 16 residues. In nucleotides, the CDR3 is TGTGCCAGCAGCTTGGGGGGGGGAGCCCTTACCTACGAGCAGTACTTC. Protein product: CASSLGGGALTYEQYF.

This clonotype has at least ten counts. The rearrangement joins TRBV2 to TRBJ2-7; D may match TRBD1 or TRBD2 (5 bases each). Per the germline V gene, CDR1 is SNHLY and CDR2 is FYNNEI. Deletions cut 7 bases from V and 4 bases from J, with 11 bases between. This CDR3 is 12 amino acids long. CDR3 DNA: TGTGCCAGCAATAGGGACCGATACGAGCAGTACTTC. Encoded protein: CASNRDRYEQYF.

This chain links TRBV20-1 with TRBJ2-7; a weak D match, TRBD1 (6 bases). Germline-derived CDR1 and CDR2 are DFQATT and SNEGSKA (reference sequence). V was trimmed by 6 bases and J by 1 base, leaving 16 bases between them. The CDR3 covers 14 residues. The CDR3 region is CSAPQGTHSYEQYF. In DNA, the CDR3 is TGCAGTGCACCACAGGGCACGCATTCCTACGAGCAGTACTTC.

CDR3 coding DNA: TGCAGTGCTAGGAGGACTCCGGGACAGGGGTTCTATGGCTACACCTTC. It encodes CSARRTPGQGFYGYTF. V gene TRBV20-1 combines with J gene TRBJ1-2; 10 bases map to TRBD1. CDR3 length equals 16 residues. With 3 bases clipped from V and 4 bases from J, the junction kept 11 bases outside the gene matches. Germline CDR1 reads DFQATT; CDR2 reads SNEGSKA (reference sequence).

This clonotype came up many times. The chain has TRBV5-1 and TRBJ1-1, with a tentative D call TRBD1 (5 bases). The CDR3 length is 14 residues. Per the germline V gene, CDR1 is SGHRS and CDR2 is YFSETQ. Trimming took off 0 bases at V and 5 bases at J, with 11 bases between the two ends. In DNA form, the CDR3 reads TGCGCCAGCAGCTTGGCCATGGGACGGACTGAAGCTTTCTTT. It specifies CASSLAMGRTEAFF.

This clonotype was seen repeatedly, ten times or more. The chain recombines TRBV28 with TRBJ1-6; no firm D call. Trimming stripped 2 bases from V and 4 bases from J, with 12 bases between. The CDR3 is made up of 16 amino acids. Looked up from germline, CDR1 is MDHEN and CDR2 is SYDVKM. DNA of the CDR3: TGTGCCAGCAGTTTAGTGGGAGCTCATTATAATTCACCCCTCCACTTT. This sequence encodes CASSLVGAHYNSPLHF.

This clonotype was picked up a small number of times. The chain links TRBV24-1 to TRBJ1-2; no firm D call. The germline V and J ends were trimmed by 1 base and 6 bases, with 14 bases remaining between them. Germline V lookup: CDR1 KGHDR, CDR2 SFDVKD. This CDR3 is built from 15 residues. The CDR3 DNA sequence: TGTGCCACCAGTGATTTTAGGTCCGGGTTTGATGGCTACACCTTC. Translated, it gives CATSDFRSGFDGYTF.

The rearrangement joins TRBV10-3 to TRBJ1-1; D might be TRBD1 (6 bases). Per the germline V gene, CDR1 is ENHRY and CDR2 is SYGVKD. The CDR3 consists of 15 residues. Deletions cut 2 bases from V and 5 bases from J, with 15 bases between. CDR3: CAISENRAIGTEAFF. The DNA for the CDR3 is TGTGCCATCAGTGAGAACAGGGCGATAGGTACTGAAGCTTTCTTT.

In its sample, this clonotype was seen many times. The chain employs TRBV20-1 and TRBJ2-5; TRBD1 is a possible D gene (6 bases). The germline V gene has CDR1 DFQATT and CDR2 SNEGSKA (reference sequence). V was cut by 0 bases and J by 4 bases, with 24 bases left in between. CDR3 length equals 18 residues. CDR3 sequence: CSARDYGFRDTGRETQYF. CDR3 coding DNA: TGCAGTGCTAGAGATTATGGATTCCGGGACACCGGTAGAGAGACCCAGTACTTC.

This clonotype was counted at least ten times. The gene calls are TRBV6-5 and TRBJ2-2; a possible D gene is TRBD2 (6 bases). The CDR3 consists of 16 residues. Germline V lookup: CDR1 MNHEY, CDR2 SVGAGI. V dropped 3 bases and J dropped 6 bases, with 17 bases sitting between them. The CDR3 protein is CASSYSARLVSGELFF. The CDR3 nucleotides read TGTGCCAGCAGTTATTCGGCCCGACTAGTATCCGGGGAGCTGTTTTTT.

This clonotype was recorded at least ten times. V and J are TRBV19 and TRBJ2-5; 10 bases map to TRBD2. The germline V gene has CDR1 LNHDA and CDR2 SQIVND (reference sequence). J was trimmed by 3 bases and V by 3 bases; bases with no gene match: 13. There are 18 residues in the CDR3. The CDR3 DNA reads TGTGCCAGTAGTATTGCCCGGGAGGCTAGCGGGAGAGAAGAGACCCAGTACTTC. This translates into CASSIAREASGREETQYF.

This clonotype was recorded at least ten times. The chain has TRBV29-1 and TRBJ1-1; 9 positions agree with TRBD1. Germline V gene lookup returns CDR1 SQVTM and CDR2 ANQGSEA. The CDR3 runs to 14 residues. V shed 7 bases and J 3 bases; nucleotides not matched to a gene: 9. The CDR3 region has the DNA TGCAGCGGGGCGACAGGGGGGGAATACACTGAAGCTTTCTTT. As protein: CSGATGGEYTEAFF. Combining the CDR3 with reference TRBV29-1 and TRBJ1-1 gives the whole variable domain SAVISQKPSRDICQRGTSLTIQCQVDSQVTMMFWYRQQPGQSLTLIATANQGSEATYESGFVIDKFPISRPNLTFSTLTVSNMSPEDSSIYLCSGATGGEYTEAFFGQGTRLTVV.

In this sample, this clonotype turned up many times. The rearrangement joins TRBV7-9 to TRBJ2-6; D uncertain. V was cut by 3 bases and J by 0 bases, with 6 bases left in between. This CDR3 has 15 amino acids. Germline CDR1 reads SEHNR; CDR2 reads FQNEAQ (reference sequence). The CDR3 coding sequence is TGTGCCAGCAGCTTGGACCTCTCTGGGGCCAACGTCCTGACTTTC. Translation: CASSLDLSGANVLTF.

The chain employs TRBV2 and TRBJ2-1; 13 bases agree with TRBD2. The germline CDR1 and CDR2 sequences are SNHLY and FYNNEI. The CDR3 loop spans 17 amino acids. With V trimmed by 0 bases and J by 7 bases, 6 bases remained unmatched. The CDR3 sequence: CASSEARLAGGGNEQFF. DNA of the CDR3: TGTGCCAGCAGTGAAGCTAGACTAGCGGGAGGTGGAAATGAGCAGTTCTTC.

V and J are TRBV20-1 and TRBJ1-1, with TRBD1 matching 8 bases. Trimming at V came to 7 bases and at J to 4 bases, leaving 5 bases not matched to a gene. The germline CDR1 and CDR2 sequences are DFQATT and SNEGSKA (reference sequence). This CDR3 has 12 amino acids. Here the CDR3 reads CSGRGPGTEAFF. Here the CDR3 DNA reads TGCAGTGGCAGGGGGCCAGGCACTGAAGCTTTCTTT.

The chain carries TRBV7-2 and TRBJ2-7, with 13 positions matching TRBD2. V trimming: 6 bases; J trimming: 0 bases; junction bases outside the gene matches: 5. The CDR3 has 16 amino acids. The germline CDR1 and CDR2 sequences are SGHTA and FQGNSA. This CDR3 is CASSRLAGGTSYEQYF. CDR3 nucleotide sequence: TGTGCCAGCAGTCGACTAGCGGGAGGAACCTCCTACGAGCAGTACTTC.

The chain couples TRBV2 to TRBJ2-5, with a weak D call TRBD1 (6 bases). The V gene's germline CDR1 is SNHLY and CDR2 FYNNEI. The CDR3 is made up of 12 amino acids. The germline V and J ends were trimmed by 4 bases and 7 bases, with 10 bases remaining between them. The CDR3 sequence: CASSGTTGTQYF. The CDR3 bases are TGTGCCAGCAGTGGGACGACAGGGACCCAGTACTTC. Full variable domain (missing parts from reference TRBV2 and TRBJ2-5): EPEVTQTPSHQVTQMGQEVILRCVPISNHLYFYWYRQILGQKVEFLVSFYNNEISEKSEIFDDQFSVERPDGSNFTLKIRSTKLEDSAMYFCASSGTTGTQYFGPGTRLLVL.

V is TRBV24-1 and J is TRBJ2-2; D tentatively fits TRBD1 or TRBD2 (6 bases each). The CDR3 sequence is 18 residues long. Germline assignment: CDR1 KGHDR and CDR2 SFDVKD. The V end lost 1 base, the J end lost 0 bases, and 14 bases lay between the germline ends. CDR3 in amino acids: CATSDFRGRDANTGELFF. CDR3 coding DNA: TGTGCCACCAGTGATTTCCGGGGGCGTGACGCGAACACCGGGGAGCTGTTTTTT.

This clonotype appeared many times. This sequence joins TRBV7-2 and TRBJ2-7, with D possibly matching TRBD2 (5 bases). CDR3 size: 14 residues. Germline CDR1 SGHTA, CDR2 FQGNSA. Trimming pared 7 bases from V and 3 bases from J, leaving 16 bases between. The CDR3 DNA reads as TGTGCCAGCACTCCCGGGGTCGTTAGCTACGAGCAGTACTTC. Protein product: CASTPGVVSYEQYF.

The V call is TRBV10-2, the J call TRBJ1-1, with a weak D call TRBD1 (6 bases). The V gene lost 6 bases and the J gene lost 8 bases, with 22 bases spanning the gap. The germline gives CDR1 WSHSY, CDR2 SAAADI. This CDR3 has 15 amino acids. The CDR3 sequence: CASSYQGAGGTEAFF. The CDR3 nucleotides are TGCGCCAGCAGCTATCAGGGCGCGGGGGGCACCGAAGCTTTCTTT.

This chain connects TRBV20-1 to TRBJ2-7; tentatively, D is TRBD1 (6 bases). There are 14 residues in the CDR3. Trimming stripped 1 base from V and 7 bases from J, with 17 bases between. Germline V gene lookup returns CDR1 DFQATT and CDR2 SNEGSKA (reference sequence). Written as DNA, the CDR3 is TGCAGTGCTAGAGTCGGTGGGGGCGAGTCGGAGCAGTACTTC. It translates to CSARVGGGESEQYF.

This clonotype was recorded a few times. The chain carries TRBV12-5 and TRBJ1-2; 7 bases agree with TRBD1. Per the germline V gene, CDR1 is LGHNT and CDR2 is FRNRAP. J was trimmed by 4 bases and V by 3 bases; bases with no gene match: 5. The CDR3 runs to 14 residues. CDR3: CASGFPGGGYGYTF. CDR3 DNA sequence: TGTGCTAGTGGTTTTCCAGGGGGAGGCTATGGCTACACCTTC.

The chain uses TRBV5-1 and TRBJ1-1; possible D gene TRBD1, 5 bases. Looked up from germline, CDR1 is SGHRS and CDR2 is YFSETQ. Trimming took off 6 bases at V and 5 bases at J, with 11 bases between the two ends. The CDR3 loop spans 12 amino acids. In DNA, the CDR3 is TGCGCCAGCAAGGTGGCAGGGACTGAAGCTTTCTTT. Translated, it gives CASKVAGTEAFF.

This clonotype has a count of ten or more. The V call is TRBV7-9, the J call TRBJ2-7; unclear D gene. The CDR3 has 12 amino acids. Trimming stripped 6 bases from V and 4 bases from J, with 10 bases between. CDR1 SEHNR and CDR2 FQNEAQ come from the germline V gene (reference sequence). For the CDR3, the DNA is TGTGCCAGCAGTTTGGTCGGGTACGAGCAGTACTTC. Translation: CASSLVGYEQYF.

This clonotype has a count of ten or more. The chain is built from TRBV2 and TRBJ2-5; possible D gene TRBD2, 5 bases. V lost 4 bases to trimming and J lost 5 bases, with 17 bases between them. The CDR3 is 15 amino acids. Per germline, CDR1 SNHLY and CDR2 FYNNEI. Written as DNA, the CDR3 is TGTGCCAGCAGTGGGGTACGGACTCCCTGGGAGACCCAGTACTTC. Translation gives CASSGVRTPWETQYF.